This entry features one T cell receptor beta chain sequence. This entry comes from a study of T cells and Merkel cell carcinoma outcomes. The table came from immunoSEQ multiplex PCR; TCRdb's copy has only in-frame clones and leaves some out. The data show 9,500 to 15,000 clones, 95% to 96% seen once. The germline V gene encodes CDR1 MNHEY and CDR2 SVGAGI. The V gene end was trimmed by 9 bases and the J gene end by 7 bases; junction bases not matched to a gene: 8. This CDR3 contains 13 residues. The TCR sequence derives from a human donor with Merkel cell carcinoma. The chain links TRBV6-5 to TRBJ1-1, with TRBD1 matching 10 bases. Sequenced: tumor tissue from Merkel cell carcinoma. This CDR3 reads CASNRDRGFEAFF. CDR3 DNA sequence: TGTGCCAGTAACCGGGACAGGGGATTTGAAGCTTTCTTT.